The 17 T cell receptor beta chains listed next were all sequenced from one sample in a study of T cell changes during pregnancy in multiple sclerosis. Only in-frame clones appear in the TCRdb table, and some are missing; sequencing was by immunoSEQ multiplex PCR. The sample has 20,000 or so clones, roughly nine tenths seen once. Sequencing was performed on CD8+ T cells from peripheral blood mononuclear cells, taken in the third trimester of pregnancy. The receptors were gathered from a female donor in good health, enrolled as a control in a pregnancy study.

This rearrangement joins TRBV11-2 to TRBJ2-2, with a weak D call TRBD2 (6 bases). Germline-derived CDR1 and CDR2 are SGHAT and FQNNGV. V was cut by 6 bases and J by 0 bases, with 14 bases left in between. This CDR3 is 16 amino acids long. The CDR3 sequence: CASSPPGGSNTGELFF. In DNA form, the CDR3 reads TGTGCCAGCAGTCCCCCTGGGGGGTCGAACACCGGGGAGCTGTTTTTT.

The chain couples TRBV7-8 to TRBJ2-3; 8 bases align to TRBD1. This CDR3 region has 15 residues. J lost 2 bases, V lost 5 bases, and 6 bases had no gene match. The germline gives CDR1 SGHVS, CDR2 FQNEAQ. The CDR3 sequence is CASSIGQGFTDTQYF. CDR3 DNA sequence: TGTGCCAGCAGCATCGGACAGGGATTCACAGATACGCAGTATTTT.

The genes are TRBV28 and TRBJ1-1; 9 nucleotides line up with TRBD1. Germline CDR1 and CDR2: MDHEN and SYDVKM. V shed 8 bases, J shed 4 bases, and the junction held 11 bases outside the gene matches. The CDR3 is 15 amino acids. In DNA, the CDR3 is TGTGCCAGCCGAGAACTGACAGGGGGGGGCACTGAAGCTTTCTTT. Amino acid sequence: CASRELTGGGTEAFF.

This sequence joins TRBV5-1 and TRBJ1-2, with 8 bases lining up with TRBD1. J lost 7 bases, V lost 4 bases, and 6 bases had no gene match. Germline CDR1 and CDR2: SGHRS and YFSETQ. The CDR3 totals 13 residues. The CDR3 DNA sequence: TGCGCCAGCAGCCCGGACAGGGTTTTTGGCTACACCTTC. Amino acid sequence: CASSPDRVFGYTF.

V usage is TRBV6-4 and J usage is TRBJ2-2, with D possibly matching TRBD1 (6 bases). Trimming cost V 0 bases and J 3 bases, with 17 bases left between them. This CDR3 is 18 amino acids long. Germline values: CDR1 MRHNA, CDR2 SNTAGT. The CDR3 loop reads CASSDSVGALGDTGELFF. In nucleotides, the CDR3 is TGTGCCAGCAGTGACTCGGTGGGGGCCCTAGGAGACACCGGGGAGCTGTTTTTT.

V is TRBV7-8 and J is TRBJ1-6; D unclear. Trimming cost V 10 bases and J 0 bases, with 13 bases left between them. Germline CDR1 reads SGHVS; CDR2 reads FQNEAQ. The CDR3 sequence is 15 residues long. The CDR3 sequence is CATAGTSSYNSPLHF. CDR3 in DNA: TGTGCCACGGCGGGCACGAGCTCCTATAATTCACCCCTCCACTTT.

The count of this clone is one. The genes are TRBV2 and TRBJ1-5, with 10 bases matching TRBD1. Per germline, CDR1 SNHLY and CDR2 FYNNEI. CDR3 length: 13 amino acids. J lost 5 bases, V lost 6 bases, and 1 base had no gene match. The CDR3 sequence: CASRGQGYQPQHF. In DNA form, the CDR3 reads TGTGCCAGCAGGGGACAGGGGTATCAGCCCCAGCATTTT.

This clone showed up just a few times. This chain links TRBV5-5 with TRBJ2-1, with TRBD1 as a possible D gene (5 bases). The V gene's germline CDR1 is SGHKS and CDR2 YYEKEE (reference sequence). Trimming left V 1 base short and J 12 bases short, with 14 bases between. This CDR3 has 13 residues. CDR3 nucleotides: TGTGCCAGCAGCTTGAGGCAGACCCAGGGGCAGTTCTTC. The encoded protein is CASSLRQTQGQFF. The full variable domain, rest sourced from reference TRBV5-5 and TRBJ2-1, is DAGVTQSPTHLIKTRGQQVTLRCSPISGHKSVSWYQQVLGQGPQFIFQYYEKEERGRGNFPDRFSARQFPNYSSELNVNALLLGDSALYLCASSLRQTQGQFFGPGTRLTVL.

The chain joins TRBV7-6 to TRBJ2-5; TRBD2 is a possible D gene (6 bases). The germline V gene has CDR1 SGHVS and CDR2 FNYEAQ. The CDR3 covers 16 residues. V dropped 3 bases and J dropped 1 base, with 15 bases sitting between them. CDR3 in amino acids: CASSFRSLGGQETQYF. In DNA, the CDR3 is TGTGCCAGCAGCTTCCGGTCCCTGGGGGGCCAAGAGACCCAGTACTTC.

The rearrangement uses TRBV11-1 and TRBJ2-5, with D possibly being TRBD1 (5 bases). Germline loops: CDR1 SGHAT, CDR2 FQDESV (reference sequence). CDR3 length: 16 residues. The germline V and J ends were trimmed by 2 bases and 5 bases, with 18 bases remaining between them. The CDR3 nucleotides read TGTGCCAGCAGCTTACGGGTGGCAGGGTATGTGGAGACCCAGTACTTC. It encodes CASSLRVAGYVETQYF.

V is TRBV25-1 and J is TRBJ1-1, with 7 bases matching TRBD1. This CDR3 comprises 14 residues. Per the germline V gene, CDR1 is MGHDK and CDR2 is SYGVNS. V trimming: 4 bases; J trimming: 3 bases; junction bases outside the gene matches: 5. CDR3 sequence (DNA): TGTGCCAGCAGTGGCCTCGACAGGGACACTGAAGCTTTCTTT. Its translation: CASSGLDRDTEAFF.

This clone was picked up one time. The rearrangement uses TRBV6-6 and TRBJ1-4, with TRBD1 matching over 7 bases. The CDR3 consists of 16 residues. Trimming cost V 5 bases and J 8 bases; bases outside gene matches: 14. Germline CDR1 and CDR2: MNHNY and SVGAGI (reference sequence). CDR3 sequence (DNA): TGTGCCAGCAGTACATACAGCGGACAGGACGGGGAAAAACTGTTTTTT. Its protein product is CASSTYSGQDGEKLFF.

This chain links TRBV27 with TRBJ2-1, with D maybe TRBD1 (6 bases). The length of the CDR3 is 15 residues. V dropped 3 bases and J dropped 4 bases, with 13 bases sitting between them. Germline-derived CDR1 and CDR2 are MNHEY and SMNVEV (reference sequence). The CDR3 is CASSLYLTGYNEQFF. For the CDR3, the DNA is TGTGCCAGCAGTTTGTACTTGACAGGATACAATGAGCAGTTCTTC.

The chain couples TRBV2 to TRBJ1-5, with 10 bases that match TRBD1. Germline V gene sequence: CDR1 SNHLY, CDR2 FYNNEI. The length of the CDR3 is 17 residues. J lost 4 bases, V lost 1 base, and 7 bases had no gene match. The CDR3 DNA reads TGTGCCAGCAGTGAAGTCCCGGGACAGGGGTCGAATCAGCCCCAGCATTTT. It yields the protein CASSEVPGQGSNQPQHF.

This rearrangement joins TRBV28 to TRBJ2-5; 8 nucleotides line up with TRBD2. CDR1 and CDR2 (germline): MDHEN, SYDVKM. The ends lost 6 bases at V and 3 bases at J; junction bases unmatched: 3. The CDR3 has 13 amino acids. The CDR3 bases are TGTGCCAGCAGGCGAGCGGGGGAAGAGACCCAGTACTTC. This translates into CASRRAGEETQYF.

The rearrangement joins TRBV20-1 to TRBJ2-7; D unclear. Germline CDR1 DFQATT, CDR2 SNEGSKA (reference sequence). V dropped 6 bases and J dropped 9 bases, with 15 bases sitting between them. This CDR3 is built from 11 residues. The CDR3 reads CSARPDSVQYF. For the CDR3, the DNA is TGCAGTGCGAGGCCAGACTCTGTGCAGTACTTC.

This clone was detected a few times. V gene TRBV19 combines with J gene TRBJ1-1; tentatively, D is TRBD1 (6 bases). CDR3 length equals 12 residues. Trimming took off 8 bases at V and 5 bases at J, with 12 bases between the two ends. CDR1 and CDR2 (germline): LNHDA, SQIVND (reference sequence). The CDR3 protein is CASGPQGTEAFF. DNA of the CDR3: TGTGCCAGTGGACCTCAGGGGACTGAAGCTTTCTTT. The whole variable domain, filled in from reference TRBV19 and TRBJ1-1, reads DGGITQSPKYLFRKEGQNVTLSCEQNLNHDAMYWYRQDPGQGLRLIYYSQIVNDFQKGDIAEGYSVSREKKESFPLTVTSAQKNPTAFYLCASGPQGTEAFFGQGTRLTVV.